Presented here are 2 T cell receptor beta chains from one specimen sequenced in a study of cytomegalovirus exposure and HLA in healthy donors. This PCR relied on a set of 60 Vbeta primers and 13 Jbeta primers. Sequenced by immunoSEQ multiplex PCR; TCRdb stores in-frame clones only, minus some. The data show about 160,000 clones, approximately 88% seen once. The specimen sequenced was PBMCs. The source of these receptors is a boy between 2 and 10 years old in good health and CMV-seronegative.

The J gene is TRBJ1-1, the V gene TRBV13; TRBD1 matches at 11 bases. CDR3 length equals 15 residues. V lost 5 bases, J lost 7 bases, and 9 bases stayed unmatched. CDR1 is PRHDT and CDR2 is FYEKMQ in the germline V gene (reference sequence). The CDR3 reads CASSLRTGGGGEAFF. The CDR3 DNA reads TGTGCCAGCAGCCTCCGGACAGGGGGCGGGGGTGAAGCTTTCTTT.

This chain's CDR3 is CASSLGLTYEQYF. The CDR3 bases are TGTGCCAGCAGCTTGGGACTGACCTACGAGCAGTACTTC. The J gene is TRBJ2-7, the V gene TRBV5-6, with unresolved D. CDR1 is SGHDT and CDR2 is YYEEEE in the germline V gene. The CDR3 loop spans 13 amino acids. V was trimmed by 0 bases and J by 2 bases, leaving 6 bases between them.